A selection of T cell receptor beta chains follows, all from one sample in a study of T cell responses to AZD1222 COVID-19 vaccine. Libraries were prepared by immunoSEQ multiplex PCR; TCRdb keeps only in-frame clonotypes and omits some of them. Among under 35,000 clones listed, approximately 90% were seen once. The sequencing used peripheral blood, collected 28 days after the second AZD1222 dose. These receptors were collected from an adult who received the AZD1222 COVID-19 vaccine. Each CDR3 is given with its conserved first and last residue. A D gene is named only where the DNA matches it firmly. Size tells how often a clone was seen (once, few, many) or the class of an expanded clone, and some rows leave it out.

TRBV19,TRBJ2-3,TRBD1,.,TGTGCCAGTACCCGACAGGGGGCAGTGGATACGCAGTATTTT,CASTRQGAVDTQYF
TRBV6-2/TRBV6-3,TRBJ2-2,.,few,TGTGCCAGCAGTGGACATTCCACGAACACCGGGGAGCTGTTTTTT,CASSGHSTNTGELFF
TRBV7-3,TRBJ2-3,TRBD1,.,TGTGCCAGCAGCCAACCAGGACAGGGGGCGAAGTATTTT,CASSQPGQGAKYF
TRBV6-2/TRBV6-3,TRBJ1-1,.,.,TGTGCCAGCAGTTACTCGAGTCTCTTACTGAACACTGAAGCTTTCTTT,CASSYSSLLLNTEAFF
TRBV7-9,TRBJ1-4,.,once,TGTGCCAGCAGCTTAGGAGGGACCCTAGGGGAAAAACTGTTTTTT,CASSLGGTLGEKLFF
TRBV30,TRBJ1-2,.,once,TGTGCCTGGAGAAAAGGGGGCTACACCTTC,CAWRKGGYTF
TRBV28,TRBJ2-2,TRBD1,.,TGTGCCAGCACGACAGGGGACACCGGGGAGCTGTTTTTT,CASTTGDTGELFF
TRBV7-2,TRBJ2-7,TRBD1,.,TGTGCCAGCAGCTTAAGTGGACAGGGGGTCCACGAGCAGTACTTC,CASSLSGQGVHEQYF
TRBV7-7,TRBJ2-1,.,.,TGTGCTAGCGGCACCGGGACAGCCAACAATGAGCAGTTCTTC,CASGTGTANNEQFF
TRBV10-3,TRBJ1-6,.,.,TGTGCCATCAGTGAGTCGAAGGGCAATTCACCCCTCCACTTT,CAISESKGNSPLHF
TRBV19,TRBJ2-5,.,.,TGTGCCAGTAGTGCCCAAGAGACCCAGTACTTC,CASSAQETQYF
TRBV7-2,TRBJ1-2,.,.,TGTGCCAGCAGCCGCTTATTACAGGCGCAGGGTGGCTACACCTTC,CASSRLLQAQGGYTF
TRBV7-2,TRBJ2-1,TRBD2,.,TGTGCCAGCAGCTCTAGCGGGGGGGCGAGGCTTGAGCAGTTCTTC,CASSSSGGARLEQFF
TRBV23-1,TRBJ1-6,TRBD1,once,TGCGCCAGCAGTCAAACGAGGGACAGGAGGAATTCACCCCTCCACTTT,CASSQTRDRRNSPLHF
TRBV2,TRBJ2-6,.,.,TGTGCCAGCAGATGGTCTGGGGCCAACGTCCTGACTTTC,CASRWSGANVLTF
TRBV10-3,TRBJ2-3,TRBD1,.,TGTGCCATCAACCTTGGACAGGGCGCAGATACGCAGTATTTT,CAINLGQGADTQYF
TRBV7-7,TRBJ2-7,.,few,TGTGCTAGCAGTCCGATTAGTGGTGGCCCCTACGAGCAGTACTTC,CASSPISGGPYEQYF
TRBV18,TRBJ1-2,.,.,TGTGCCAGCTCGCCAGACAGTAACTATGGCTACACCTTC,CASSPDSNYGYTF